The T cell receptor beta chain under discussion was sequenced for a study of blood T cell repertoires in COVID-19. Regarding this clone: Other DNA variants within this sample encode the same CDR3.

The assay was immunoSEQ multiplex PCR, and TCRdb's table has in-frame clones only and misses some. The table shows roughly 380,000 clones, with around 87% occurring only once. V shed 4 bases and J shed 4 bases, with 4 bases lying between them. The CDR3 runs 11 residues. Looked up from germline, CDR1 is MDHEN and CDR2 is SYDVKM. The chain recombines TRBV28 with TRBJ1-2, with no clear D. Sample: PBMCs or T cells enriched from blood (not recorded which). This TCR was recovered from a man aged 30 to 45 who had recovered from COVID-19. Here the CDR3 DNA reads TGTGCCAGCAGTTCCTCCTATGGCTACACCTTC. Protein sequence: CASSSSYGYTF.